These 18 T cell receptor beta chains originate from one sample sequenced in a study of T cells in Graves' hyperthyroidism and ophthalmopathy (dated by TCRdb to about 2019). The library was produced with multiplex PCR. Sequencing was performed on an Illumina HiSeq 2000. The TCR beta CDR3 regions were amplified from the RNA transcripts. The TCR CDR3 was subjected to a first round of RT-PCR using the HTBI primer set and the Qiagen OneStep RT-PCR kit. Clones were called with MiXCR by TCRdb after fastp trimmed the public reads at Q25, and only in-frame beta chains were retained. Every CDR3 protein is listed once, alongside the most common genes and DNA of its rows. The sample records 75,000 to 100,000 distinct CDR3 sequences, around 52% of which are singletons. The ten most abundant clones make up less than 30% of the sample. Material: blood. The receptors originated from a middle-aged woman with Graves' hyperthyroidism.

Here the CDR3 DNA reads TGTGCCAGCAGCTTAACGGCCGTGTTCACCGGGGAGCTGTTTTTT. Its protein product is CASSLTAVFTGELFF. The chain combines TRBV11-2 with TRBJ2-2, with no clear D. Germline CDR1 and CDR2: SGHAT and FQNNGV. The CDR3 spans 15 residues. Trimming removed 2 bases at V and 4 bases at J, with 11 bases between. Based on the CDR3 plus reference TRBV11-2 and TRBJ2-2, the full variable domain is EAGVAQSPRYKIIEKRQSVAFWCNPISGHATLYWYQQILGQGPKLLIQFQNNGVVDDSQLPKDRFSAERLKGVDSTLKIQPAKLEDSAVYLCASSLTAVFTGELFFGEGSRLTVL.

The chain combines TRBV12-3 or TRBV12-4 with TRBJ2-5; D could derive from TRBD1 or TRBD2 (5 bases each). The CDR3 is 13 amino acids. The V and J ends lost 4 bases and 6 bases respectively, with 12 bases between them. The CDR3 sequence: CASSSGTWKTQYF. The CDR3 nucleotides are TGTGCCAGCAGTTCCGGGACCTGGAAGACCCAGTACTTC.

This clonotype was detected a few times. The chain uses TRBV28 and TRBJ2-7, with 7 nucleotides matching TRBD1. Unmatched junction bases numbered 10, after V lost 5 bases and J lost 3 bases. There are 15 residues in the CDR3. Germline CDR1 reads MDHEN; CDR2 reads SYDVKM. The CDR3 here is CASSPPGTAVYEQYF. The CDR3 DNA is TGTGCCAGCAGTCCGCCAGGGACAGCCGTCTACGAGCAGTACTTC.

This clonotype has at least ten counts. The chain recombines TRBV29-1 with TRBJ2-7, with D maybe TRBD1 (6 bases). Trimming removed 0 bases at V and 5 bases at J, with 14 bases between. This CDR3 region has 14 residues. Germline values: CDR1 SQVTM, CDR2 ANQGSEA. The CDR3 here is CSVEEPQGRNEQYF. The CDR3 coding sequence is TGCAGCGTTGAAGAGCCACAGGGTAGGAACGAGCAGTACTTC.

At least ten counts were recorded for this clonotype. The gene calls are TRBV7-2 and TRBJ1-5; 8 bases line up with TRBD1. The V gene end was trimmed by 5 bases and the J gene end by 5 bases; junction bases not matched to a gene: 8. The CDR3 is 15 amino acids. Germline CDR1 and CDR2: SGHTA and FQGNSA. The CDR3: CASSITGGEDQPQHF. As DNA, the CDR3 is TGTGCCAGCAGCATTACAGGGGGTGAGGATCAGCCCCAGCATTTT.

V is TRBV2 and J is TRBJ1-4; 8 nucleotides line up with TRBD1. Trimming removed 8 bases from V and 8 bases from J; junction bases left unmatched: 4. The CDR3 is 12 residues long. Germline CDR1 and CDR2: SNHLY and FYNNEI. The CDR3 is CASADREEKLFF. CDR3 sequence (DNA): TGTGCCAGCGCGGACAGGGAGGAAAAACTGTTTTTT.

The rearrangement joins TRBV7-2 to TRBJ2-7; D is possibly TRBD2 (5 bases). CDR3 length: 12 amino acids. Deletions cut 8 bases from V and 5 bases from J, with 13 bases between. The germline gives CDR1 SGHTA, CDR2 FQGNSA. The CDR3 reads CASSPPGNEQYF. The DNA of the CDR3 is TGTGCCAGCTCACCTCCGGGAAACGAGCAGTACTTC.

At least ten counts were recorded for this clonotype. This chain joins TRBV10-3 and TRBJ1-6; 9 bases map to TRBD1. Germline values: CDR1 ENHRY, CDR2 SYGVKD. This CDR3 is built from 15 residues. J was trimmed by 14 bases and V by 2 bases; bases with no gene match: 10. The CDR3 region has the DNA TGTGCCATCAGTGAGCCCTCACAGGGGGCGTTTACCCTCCACTTT. It is translated as CAISEPSQGAFTLHF.

In its sample, this clonotype was seen many times. The chain carries TRBV15 and TRBJ1-1; perhaps TRBD1 as D (5 bases). V lost 0 bases to trimming and J lost 1 base, with 9 bases between them. This CDR3 has 15 residues. The germline V gene encodes CDR1 LNHNV and CDR2 YYDKDF (reference sequence). CDR3 nucleotides: TGTGCCACCAGCAGAGAATGGGGGAAGAACACTGAAGCTTTCTTT. Protein sequence: CATSREWGKNTEAFF.

The CDR3 is CASRRQGVLSGANVLTF. In DNA, the CDR3 is TGTGCCAGCAGAAGGCAGGGGGTGCTCTCTGGGGCCAACGTCCTGACTTTC. This sequence joins TRBV7-9 and TRBJ2-6, with 7 bases fitting TRBD1. Trimming cost V 6 bases and J 0 bases; bases outside gene matches: 8. The length of the CDR3 is 17 residues. The germline V gene has CDR1 SEHNR and CDR2 FQNEAQ (reference sequence).

This clonotype has a handful of counts. The rearrangement joins TRBV7-9 to TRBJ2-2, with TRBD1 matching over 8 bases. The germline V gene encodes CDR1 SEHNR and CDR2 FQNEAQ (reference sequence). CDR3 length: 17 amino acids. After removal of 4 bases from V and 0 bases from J, the junction contained 7 bases not matched to a gene. The CDR3 region is CASSSVAGGPNTGELFF. The DNA of the CDR3 is TGTGCCAGCAGCTCTGTTGCAGGGGGCCCGAACACCGGGGAGCTGTTTTTT.

In regard to this clonotype: Since a much larger clone is just one base distant, this may be a read error. V is TRBV2 and J is TRBJ1-3; TRBD1 aligns across 8 bases. With V trimmed by 7 bases and J by 5 bases, 7 bases remained unmatched. Germline V gives CDR1 SNHLY, CDR2 FYNNEI. The CDR3 has 14 amino acids. In nucleotides, the CDR3 is TGTGCCAGCACCACAACAGGGGGTCGAAACACCATATATTTT. It specifies CASTTTGGRNTIYF.

This chain joins TRBV7-2 and TRBJ2-7; 14 positions agree with TRBD2. TRBJ2-1 explains the end of the DNA better; the J call may be wrong. Germline CDR1 reads SGHTA; CDR2 reads FQGNSA. The CDR3 length is 15 residues. This CDR3 is CASSQGLAGAYEQFF. The CDR3 DNA reads as TGTGCCAGCAGCCAGGGACTAGCGGGGGCCTACGAGCAGTTCTTC.

This clonotype was detected only once. The V call is TRBV10-3, the J call TRBJ2-3; 9 nucleotides agree with TRBD1. CDR1 and CDR2 (germline): ENHRY, SYGVKD. The CDR3 spans 15 residues. The V and J ends lost 5 bases and 10 bases, in that order; junction bases with no gene match: 13. CDR3 in amino acids: CAISPGGDRERPQYF. The DNA for the CDR3 is TGTGCCATCAGTCCTGGCGGGGACAGGGAAAGGCCGCAGTATTTT.

This clonotype has a count of ten or more. The chain recombines TRBV20-1 with TRBJ2-7; the match to TRBD2 covers 12 bases. Trimming at V came to 2 bases and at J to 2 bases, leaving 10 bases not matched to a gene. Germline assignment: CDR1 DFQATT and CDR2 SNEGSKA (reference sequence). There are 17 residues in the CDR3. CDR3 protein: CSARSTRLAGAAYEQYF. CDR3 DNA sequence: TGCAGTGCTAGATCCACCCGACTAGCGGGAGCAGCCTACGAGCAGTACTTC.

This clonotype was detected many times. The V and J genes are TRBV24-1 and TRBJ1-4; 8 bases are a match to TRBD1. Germline loops: CDR1 KGHDR, CDR2 SFDVKD. V shed 4 bases, J shed 8 bases, and the junction held 8 bases outside the gene matches. CDR3 length: 15 residues. CDR3 loop: CATSDPAGGVEKLFF. The CDR3 nucleotides are TGTGCCACCAGTGACCCCGCAGGGGGCGTCGAAAAACTGTTTTTT.

This clonotype has a count of ten or more. This chain uses TRBV24-1 with TRBJ1-5; the match to TRBD1 covers 9 bases. V trimming: 5 bases; J trimming: 2 bases; junction bases outside the gene matches: 0. The CDR3 extends over 14 amino acids. Germline V lookup: CDR1 KGHDR, CDR2 SFDVKD. The CDR3 loop is CATSGTGGNQPQHF. CDR3 nucleotide sequence: TGTGCCACCAGTGGGACAGGGGGCAATCAGCCCCAGCATTTT.

This clonotype came up once. V gene TRBV5-1 combines with J gene TRBJ1-1, with TRBD1 identical over 7 bases. This CDR3 has 14 residues. V shed 1 base, J shed 4 bases, and the junction held 4 bases outside the gene matches. Germline V gene sequence: CDR1 SGHRS, CDR2 YFSETQ. CDR3 loop: CASSLKQGFTEAFF. CDR3 nucleotides: TGCGCCAGCAGCTTGAAACAGGGGTTCACTGAAGCTTTCTTT.